A single sample is the source of the 29 T cell receptor beta chains below, sequenced in a study of blood T cells in healthy people across ages. A second PCR, run for roughly 7 to 12 cycles, used a sample-barcoded 5' primer plus a J-beta primer mix. MiXCR, run by TCRdb on the 5' RACE reads, gives a single entry per CDR3 protein. The sample holds just under 550,000 distinct CDR3 sequences, 24% seen once. Separately, the same data were catalogued under a study of T cells of mothers and their children.

Sequencing used blood. The receptors shown here come from a boy between 10 and 17 years old in good health.

Only a few counts were recorded for this clonotype. V is TRBV12-3 or TRBV12-4 and J is TRBJ1-6; D not resolved. This CDR3 spans 14 amino acids. Trimming stripped 3 bases from V and 9 bases from J, with 12 bases between. CDR3 in amino acids: CASSFPTYGSPLHF. The DNA for the CDR3 is TGTGCCAGCAGTTTTCCGACTTACGGTTCACCCCTCCACTTT.

This clonotype has a handful of counts. The V and J genes are TRBV3-1 and TRBJ1-4; TRBD1 might be the D (5 bases). Germline V gene data show CDR1 as LGHDT and CDR2 as YNNKEL (reference sequence). The CDR3 covers 15 residues. Trimming pared 0 bases from V and 5 bases from J, leaving 10 bases between. In nucleotides, the CDR3 is TGTGCCAGCAGCCAAGAGGGACGGCGGAATGAAAAACTGTTTTTT. It codes for CASSQEGRRNEKLFF.

The rearrangement links TRBV5-1 to TRBJ2-5; D call uncertain. V gave up 0 bases and J gave up 5 bases, with 8 bases separating them. Looked up from germline, CDR1 is SGHRS and CDR2 is YFSETQ. CDR3 length equals 13 residues. CDR3 protein: CASSLEVSETQYF. In nucleotides, the CDR3 is TGCGCCAGCAGCTTGGAGGTCTCGGAGACCCAGTACTTC.

The table lists this clonotype with a few counts. The chain employs TRBV12-3 or TRBV12-4 and TRBJ2-7; 11 bases agree with TRBD2. Unmatched junction bases numbered 6, after V lost 6 bases and J lost 2 bases. There are 15 residues in the CDR3. Here the CDR3 DNA reads TGTGCCAGCAGACCGGGACTAGCGGTTGCCTACGAGCAGTACTTC. Translation gives CASRPGLAVAYEQYF.

The chain joins TRBV12-3 or TRBV12-4 to TRBJ2-5, with a weak D call TRBD1 (6 bases). The CDR3 is 16 amino acids. Trimming took off 4 bases at V and 5 bases at J, with 20 bases between the two ends. Here the CDR3 DNA reads TGTGCCAGCAGTTCCACCGGGCTTAGGGGGTTGGAGACCCAGTACTTC. Amino acids: CASSSTGLRGLETQYF.

V usage is TRBV5-5 and J usage is TRBJ2-3; tentatively, D is TRBD1 (6 bases). The CDR3 is 16 residues long. Between the trimmed V and J ends, which lost 0 bases and 4 bases, there was a span of 15 bases. Germline CDR1 reads SGHKS; CDR2 reads YYEKEE (reference sequence). The CDR3 here is CASSLGHRAAPDTQYF. In nucleotides, the CDR3 is TGTGCCAGCAGCTTGGGGCACAGGGCCGCCCCAGATACGCAGTATTTT.

This chain connects TRBV20-1 to TRBJ1-2; 7 bases map to TRBD1. This CDR3 contains 13 residues. Losses at the gene ends were 6 bases for V and 6 bases for J; bases not matched to a gene: 10. The germline V gene encodes CDR1 DFQATT and CDR2 SNEGSKA (reference sequence). CDR3 nucleotides: TGCAGTGCCTCACCGGGACAGCGAGATGGCTACACCTTC. Its protein is CSASPGQRDGYTF.

The rearrangement links TRBV28 to TRBJ1-2; D might be TRBD1 (5 bases). CDR1 MDHEN and CDR2 SYDVKM come from the germline V gene. Trimming shortened V by 5 bases and J by 14 bases, and 18 bases separated the two germline ends. The CDR3 covers 12 residues. The CDR3 DNA reads as TGTGCCAGCAGTCCTCCCTTGACAGACTGGACCTTC. This codes for CASSPPLTDWTF.

CDR3 in DNA: TGCAGTGCTAGAGTGGGCGACAGCGTCAAAGAGACCCAGTACTTC. As protein: CSARVGDSVKETQYF. V is TRBV20-1 and J is TRBJ2-5, with a tentative D call TRBD1 (5 bases). V lost 1 base and J lost 3, with 15 bases in between. Germline V lookup: CDR1 DFQATT, CDR2 SNEGSKA (reference sequence). The CDR3 consists of 15 residues.

The V call is TRBV7-2, the J call TRBJ2-5; 14 bases fit TRBD2. This CDR3 has 16 amino acids. Per germline, CDR1 SGHTA and CDR2 FQGNSA. V lost 5 bases, J lost 5 bases, and 7 bases stayed unmatched. This CDR3 reads CASSTGLAGGWETQYF. For the CDR3, the DNA is TGTGCCAGCAGCACAGGACTAGCGGGGGGCTGGGAGACCCAGTACTTC.

This clonotype was seen a few times. This chain connects TRBV27 to TRBJ1-5; D is unresolved. The CDR3 contains 16 residues. CDR1 is MNHEY, CDR2 SMNVEV, per germline (reference sequence). The germline V and J ends were trimmed by 5 bases and 2 bases, with 16 bases remaining between them. CDR3 protein: CASSPIAGDRNQPQHF. The CDR3 DNA is TGTGCCAGCAGTCCCATTGCGGGAGATCGCAATCAGCCCCAGCATTTT.

V gene TRBV29-1 combines with J gene TRBJ1-2; D is ambiguous. The V end lost 6 bases, the J end lost 4 bases, and 12 bases lay between the germline ends. The CDR3 is 12 residues long. Germline V gene lookup returns CDR1 SQVTM and CDR2 ANQGSEA. CDR3: CSVDGNGYGYTF. The CDR3 bases are TGCAGCGTAGACGGGAACGGCTATGGCTACACCTTC.

This rearrangement joins TRBV20-1 to TRBJ2-7; TRBD2 might be the D (5 bases). Germline CDR1 is DFQATT and CDR2 is SNEGSKA (reference sequence). Between the trimmed V and J ends, which lost 5 bases and 3 bases, there was a span of 20 bases. This CDR3 contains 15 residues. This chain's CDR3 is CSAEPILDSLYEQYF. CDR3 nucleotides: TGCAGTGCTGAACCAATTTTGGACTCTCTCTACGAGCAGTACTTC.

This clonotype came up a few times. CDR3 bases: TGTGCCATCAGTGAGTACTCAGGGGAAACCTACGAGCAGTACTTC. It specifies CAISEYSGETYEQYF. The chain couples TRBV10-3 to TRBJ2-7; D might be TRBD1 (6 bases). CDR3 length: 15 amino acids. Germline CDR1 is ENHRY and CDR2 is SYGVKD. Trimming took off 1 base at V and 2 bases at J, with 12 bases between the two ends.

V and J are TRBV7-2 and TRBJ1-1, with D unresolved. V dropped 4 bases and J dropped 0 bases, with 12 bases sitting between them. Germline CDR1 is SGHTA and CDR2 is FQGNSA. The CDR3 length is 15 residues. CDR3 amino acids: CASSSPAGLNTEAFF. The CDR3 DNA sequence: TGTGCCAGCAGCTCCCCCGCAGGCTTGAACACTGAAGCTTTCTTT.

The chain has TRBV14 and TRBJ2-5; D call uncertain. The V gene lost 1 base and the J gene lost 5 bases, with 8 bases spanning the gap. The CDR3 loop spans 13 amino acids. Per the germline V gene, CDR1 is SGHDN and CDR2 is FVKESK. CDR3 protein: CASSQGQSETQYF. The CDR3 DNA sequence: TGTGCCAGCAGCCAAGGGCAATCGGAGACCCAGTACTTC.

This clonotype came up a few times. The V call is TRBV5-6, the J call TRBJ1-1; no definite D call. Trimming took 1 base from V and 1 from J, leaving 8 bases between them. Per germline, CDR1 SGHDT and CDR2 YYEEEE. There are 14 residues in the CDR3. The CDR3, as DNA: TGTGCCAGCAGCTTGAGACTACCGAACACTGAAGCTTTCTTT. The encoded protein is CASSLRLPNTEAFF. The variable domain in full, with the rest retrieved from reference TRBV5-6 and TRBJ1-1, is DAGVTQSPTHLIKTRGQQVTLRCSPKSGHDTVSWYQQALGQGPQFIFQYYEEEERQRGNFPDRFSGHQFPNYSSELNVNALLLGDSALYLCASSLRLPNTEAFFGQGTRLTVV.

V and J are TRBV20-1 and TRBJ1-5; D is unresolved. This CDR3 spans 20 amino acids. CDR1 DFQATT and CDR2 SNEGSKA come from the germline V gene (reference sequence). Trimming took 0 bases from V and 1 from J, leaving 25 bases between them. This chain's CDR3 is CSARDGWGFYSGESNQPQHF. The CDR3 DNA sequence: TGCAGTGCTAGAGATGGGTGGGGTTTCTATTCAGGTGAGAGCAATCAGCCCCAGCATTTT.

The gene calls are TRBV7-3 and TRBJ2-1; TRBD2 aligns across 9 bases. The CDR3 runs to 16 residues. CDR1 and CDR2 (germline): SGHTA, FQGTGA. V gave up 1 base and J gave up 6 bases; unmatched junction bases: 7. CDR3 loop: CASSLIGLAGFNEQFF. The CDR3 DNA reads as TGTGCCAGCAGCTTAATCGGTCTAGCGGGATTCAATGAGCAGTTCTTC.

This clonotype has just a few counts. The V and J genes are TRBV9 and TRBJ2-6, with 13 bases that match TRBD2. The CDR3 consists of 18 residues. Per germline, CDR1 SGDLS and CDR2 YYNGEE. Germline trimming cut 4 bases from V and 2 bases from J; bases unmatched to any gene: 6. CDR3 in DNA: TGTGCCAGCAGCACGGGACTAGCGGGATCTCCTGGGGCCAACGTCCTGACTTTC. Translated, it gives CASSTGLAGSPGANVLTF.

This clonotype was detected only a few times. The genes are TRBV28 and TRBJ2-1; TRBD1 matches 11 bases. This CDR3 has 15 amino acids. V trimming: 5 bases; J trimming: 8 bases; junction bases outside the gene matches: 8. The germline V gene encodes CDR1 MDHEN and CDR2 SYDVKM. In nucleotides, the CDR3 is TGTGCCAGCAGTGACCCCGGGACAGGGGGTTATGAGCAGTTCTTC. Translation: CASSDPGTGGYEQFF.

The chain is built from TRBV5-1 and TRBJ2-1, with 10 bases fitting TRBD2. Germline assignment: CDR1 SGHRS and CDR2 YFSETQ. CDR3 size: 14 residues. The V and J ends lost 0 bases and 9 bases, in that order; junction bases with no gene match: 3. The DNA of the CDR3 is TGCGCCAGCAGCTTGGCTACTAGCGGGACTGAGCAGTTCTTC. This encodes CASSLATSGTEQFF. Using reference TRBV5-1 and TRBJ2-1 for the parts outside the CDR3, the full variable domain is KAGVTQTPRYLIKTRGQQVTLSCSPISGHRSVSWYQQTPGQGLQFLFEYFSETQRNKGNFPGRFSGRQFSNSRSEMNVSTLELGDSALYLCASSLATSGTEQFFGPGTRLTVL.

This chain uses TRBV20-1 with TRBJ2-1, with TRBD2 as a possible D gene (5 bases). V dropped 0 bases and J dropped 0 bases, with 12 bases sitting between them. CDR3 size: 16 residues. The germline V gene encodes CDR1 DFQATT and CDR2 SNEGSKA (reference sequence). The CDR3 nucleotides are TGCAGTGCTAGAGATCATGGGGAGATCTCCTACAATGAGCAGTTCTTC. Residues: CSARDHGEISYNEQFF.

V usage is TRBV20-1 and J usage is TRBJ2-5; 13 nucleotides line up with TRBD2. This CDR3 is 13 amino acids long. Trimming took 2 bases from V and 7 from J; bases not matched to a gene: 1. Germline V gives CDR1 DFQATT, CDR2 SNEGSKA (reference sequence). The CDR3 loop reads CSARTSGGVTQYF. For the CDR3, the DNA is TGCAGTGCTAGAACTAGCGGGGGGGTGACCCAGTACTTC.

This clonotype has just a few counts. The chain recombines TRBV20-1 with TRBJ2-5, with a weak D call TRBD2 (6 bases). The CDR3 is made up of 14 amino acids. Per the germline V gene, CDR1 is DFQATT and CDR2 is SNEGSKA (reference sequence). V shed 6 bases and J shed 4 bases, with 18 bases lying between them. This chain's CDR3 is CSAPGAGMGETQYF. The CDR3 DNA sequence: TGCAGTGCGCCGGGCGCGGGGATGGGAGAGACCCAGTACTTC.

The V call is TRBV7-9, the J call TRBJ2-7; D possibly matches TRBD1 or TRBD2 (5 bases each). Germline values: CDR1 SEHNR, CDR2 FQNEAQ (reference sequence). The ends were cut back, 0 bases at V and 3 bases at J, with 6 bases in the middle. The CDR3 is 13 residues long. CDR3: CASSLAGDYEQYF. CDR3 nucleotides: TGTGCCAGCAGCTTAGCGGGGGACTACGAGCAGTACTTC.

This rearrangement joins TRBV5-6 to TRBJ1-5; no definite D call. Germline lookup yields CDR1 SGHDT and CDR2 YYEEEE. The V end was cut by 0 bases, the J end by 6 bases, with 10 bases between. This CDR3 contains 14 residues. CDR3 coding DNA: TGTGCCAGCAGCTTGGCACCGTTGGGTCAGCCCCAGCATTTT. Protein sequence: CASSLAPLGQPQHF.

This chain uses TRBV6-1 with TRBJ2-5; no firm D call. This CDR3 is 19 amino acids long. The V gene lost 6 bases and the J gene lost 5 bases, with 31 bases spanning the gap. From germline, CDR1 is MNHNS and CDR2 SASEGT. The chain's CDR3 is CASSPGTLKELLFGETQYF. CDR3 bases: TGTGCCAGCAGCCCAGGCACCCTCAAGGAGCTCCTGTTCGGGGAGACCCAGTACTTC.

This chain connects TRBV6-4 to TRBJ2-2, with 10 nucleotides matching TRBD2. The length of the CDR3 is 16 residues. The ends lost 0 bases at V and 4 bases at J; junction bases unmatched: 2. CDR1 is MRHNA and CDR2 is SNTAGT in the germline V gene. CDR3 amino acids: CASSDSASGSTGELFF. As DNA, the CDR3 is TGTGCCAGCAGTGACTCAGCTAGCGGGAGCACCGGGGAGCTGTTTTTT.